This TCR beta chain was identified during a study of cytomegalovirus exposure and HLA in healthy donors. Both 60 Vbeta primers and 13 Jbeta primers went into the PCR. The method was immunoSEQ multiplex PCR; TCRdb's version includes in-frame clones alone and lacks a portion of them. Of approximately 110,000 clones listed, over 60% are singletons. Study-wide results and caveats: In a later analysis, TCR beta V- and J-gene trimming was associated with a missense DCLRE1C variant.

As for this clone: Its target is unknown.

The sequencing sample was made of PBMCs. The origin of this receptor is a human donor in good health.

The CDR3 DNA reads as TGTGCCAGCAGTTACAACATGAACACTGAAGCTTTCTTT. Translated, it gives CASSYNMNTEAFF. The V and J genes are TRBV6-5 and TRBJ1-1; D call uncertain. Germline V gives CDR1 MNHEY, CDR2 SVGAGI. CDR3 length: 13 residues. Trimming removed 2 bases at V and 0 bases at J, with 4 bases between.